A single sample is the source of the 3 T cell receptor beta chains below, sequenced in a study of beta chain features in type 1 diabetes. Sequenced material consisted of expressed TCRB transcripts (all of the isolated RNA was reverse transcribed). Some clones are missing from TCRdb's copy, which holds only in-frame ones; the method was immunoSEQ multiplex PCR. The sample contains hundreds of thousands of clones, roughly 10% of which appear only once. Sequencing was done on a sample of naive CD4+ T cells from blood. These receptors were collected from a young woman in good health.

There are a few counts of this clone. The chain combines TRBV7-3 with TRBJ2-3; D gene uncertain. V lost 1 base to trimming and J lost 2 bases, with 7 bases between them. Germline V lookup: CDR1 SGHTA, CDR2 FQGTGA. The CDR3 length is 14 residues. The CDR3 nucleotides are TGTGCCAGCAGCTTAATGCCAGTCACAGATACGCAGTATTTT. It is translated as CASSLMPVTDTQYF.

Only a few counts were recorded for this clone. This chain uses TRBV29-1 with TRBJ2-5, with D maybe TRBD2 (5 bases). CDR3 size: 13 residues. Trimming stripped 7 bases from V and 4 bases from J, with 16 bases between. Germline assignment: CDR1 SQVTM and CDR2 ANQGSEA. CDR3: CSERGSKGETQYF. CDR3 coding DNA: TGCAGCGAACGGGGATCCAAGGGAGAGACCCAGTACTTC.

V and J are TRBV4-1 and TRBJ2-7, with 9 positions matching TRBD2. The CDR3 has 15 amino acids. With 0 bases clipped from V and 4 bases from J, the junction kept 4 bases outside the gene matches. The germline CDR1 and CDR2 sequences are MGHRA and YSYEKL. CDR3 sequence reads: CASSQDVSGSYEQYF. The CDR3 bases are TGCGCCAGCAGCCAAGATGTTAGCGGGAGTTACGAGCAGTACTTC.